The 28 T cell receptor beta chains below all came from one sample that was sequenced in a study of blood T cell repertoires in COVID-19. This table comes from immunoSEQ multiplex PCR, and its TCRdb copy is limited to in-frame clones, with some not included. The data contain over 250,000 clones, 88% of them seen just once; the ten biggest clones take up around 0.91%. Sequencing input: peripheral blood. Source of these receptors: a woman aged 40 to 50 who had recovered from COVID-19.

The chain couples TRBV27 to TRBJ2-2, with a possible D match to TRBD1 (6 bases). CDR1 and CDR2 (germline): MNHEY, SMNVEV (reference sequence). The CDR3 spans 17 residues. The V end lost 3 bases, the J end lost 5 bases, and 19 bases lay between the germline ends. CDR3: CASSLGWGQGGTGELFF. CDR3 sequence (DNA): TGTGCCAGCAGTTTGGGCTGGGGGCAGGGTGGGACCGGGGAGCTGTTTTTT.

The rearrangement uses TRBV2 and TRBJ2-5, with 8 nucleotides matching TRBD1. From germline, CDR1 is SNHLY and CDR2 FYNNEI. Trimming at V came to 6 bases and at J to 5 bases, leaving 5 bases not matched to a gene. The CDR3 is 13 amino acids. The CDR3 protein is CASRTTGGETQYF. Here the CDR3 DNA reads TGTGCCAGCAGAACCACAGGGGGGGAGACCCAGTACTTC.

The genes are TRBV6-5 and TRBJ2-3, with D hard to call. V lost 7 bases to trimming and J lost 0 bases, with 8 bases between them. From germline, CDR1 is MNHEY and CDR2 SVGAGI. There are 13 residues in the CDR3. CDR3 sequence reads: CASTRHSTDTQYF. The DNA of the CDR3 is TGTGCCAGCACCCGACATAGCACAGATACGCAGTATTTT.

V gene TRBV3-1 (or the pseudogene TRBV3-2) combines with J gene TRBJ2-7; the D is unclear. The germline V gene encodes CDR1 LGHDT and CDR2 YNNKEL (reference sequence). The CDR3 has 15 amino acids. V was trimmed by 3 bases and J by 4 bases, leaving 16 bases between them. The CDR3 reads CASSHPLWLRYEQYF. The CDR3 nucleotides are TGTGCCAGCAGCCACCCCCTTTGGCTGCGGTACGAGCAGTACTTC.

The chain uses TRBV30 and TRBJ1-1; D is undetermined. This CDR3 has 13 amino acids. Germline-derived CDR1 and CDR2 are GTSNPN and SVGIG (reference sequence). Trimming removed 7 bases at V and 6 bases at J, with 18 bases between. The CDR3 sequence is CASQEAKDSEAFF. The CDR3 coding sequence is TGTGCCTCCCAGGAGGCCAAAGACTCTGAAGCTTTCTTT. The full variable domain, with the rest looked up from reference TRBV30 and TRBJ1-1, is SQTIHQWPATLVQPVGSPLSLECTVEGTSNPNLYWYRQAAGRGLQLLFYSVGIGQISSEVPQNLSASRPQDRQFILSSKKLLLSDSGFYLCASQEAKDSEAFFGQGTRLTVV.

The chain joins TRBV3-1 (or the pseudogene TRBV3-2) to TRBJ2-2; no clear D. This CDR3 has 12 amino acids. CDR1 is LGHDT and CDR2 is YNNKEL in the germline V gene (reference sequence). V was clipped by 4 bases and J by 6 bases, with 6 bases between them. CDR3 bases: TGTGCCAGCAGCCTCCCGGCCGGGGAGCTGTTTTTT. Encoded protein: CASSLPAGELFF.

The chain has TRBV3-1 (or the pseudogene TRBV3-2) and TRBJ1-4; D not resolved. This CDR3 is 15 amino acids long. Germline V gene lookup returns CDR1 LGHDT and CDR2 YNNKEL (reference sequence). The ends were cut back, 4 bases at V and 3 bases at J, with 12 bases in the middle. CDR3 region: CASSPLITANEKLFF. CDR3 coding DNA: TGTGCCAGCAGCCCCTTAATAACGGCTAATGAAAAACTGTTTTTT.

The V gene is TRBV6-5, the J gene TRBJ2-5; TRBD1 matches at 7 bases. The CDR3 covers 15 residues. The germline gives CDR1 MNHEY, CDR2 SVGAGI. After removal of 5 bases from V and 5 bases from J, the junction contained 11 bases not matched to a gene. In DNA, the CDR3 is TGTGCCAGCAGTACCCCAGACAGGGCGATTGAGACCCAGTACTTC. Protein product: CASSTPDRAIETQYF.

CDR3 sequence reads: CASSVRDRAFSGNTIYF. The DNA of the CDR3 is TGTGCCAGCAGCGTTCGGGACAGGGCCTTCTCTGGAAACACCATATATTTT. The gene calls are TRBV9 and TRBJ1-3; TRBD1 agrees at 9 bases. The CDR3 has 17 residues. CDR1 is SGDLS, CDR2 YYNGEE, per germline. The V segment lost 2 bases and the J segment 0 bases; nucleotides outside the gene matches: 6. Full variable domain (rest looked up from reference TRBV9 and TRBJ1-3): DSGVTQTPKHLITATGQRVTLRCSPRSGDLSVYWYQQSLDQGLQFLIQYYNGEERAKGNILERFSAQQFPDLHSELNLSSLELGDSALYFCASSVRDRAFSGNTIYFGEGSWLTVV.

This sequence joins TRBV11-3 and TRBJ2-5; D gene ambiguous. CDR1 and CDR2 from the germline V gene are SGHNT and YENEEA. The V gene lost 5 bases and the J gene lost 7 bases, with 11 bases spanning the gap. The CDR3 extends over 12 amino acids. The DNA of the CDR3 is TGTGCCAGCAGCCAGTCTGATTTGACCCAGTACTTC. It is translated as CASSQSDLTQYF. The full variable domain, its missing parts supplied by reference TRBV11-3 and TRBJ2-5, is EAGVVQSPRYKIIEKKQPVAFWCNPISGHNTLYWYLQNLGQGPELLIRYENEEAVDDSQLPKDRFSAERLKGVDSTLKIQPAELGDSAVYLCASSQSDLTQYFGPGTRLLVL.

For this clone: The junction departs from germline at one end; a sequencing error may be responsible. The chain recombines TRBV13 with TRBJ1-1, with D perhaps matching TRBD1 (6 bases). The CDR3 is 14 residues long. CDR1 and CDR2 from the germline V gene are PRHDT and FYEKMQ (reference sequence). In nucleotides, the CDR3 is TGTGCCAGCAGCGTAGGGGGGGGTGTCACTGAAGCTTTCTTT. It yields the protein CASSVGGGVTEAFF. The variable domain in full, with the rest retrieved from reference TRBV13 and TRBJ1-1, is AAGVIQSPRHLIKEKRETATLKCYPIPRHDTVYWYQQGPGQDPQFLISFYEKMQSDKGSIPDRFSAQQFSDYHSELNMSSLELGDSALYFCASSVGGGVTEAFFGQGTRLTVV.

The gene calls are TRBV30 and TRBJ2-7, with D tentatively TRBD1 (6 bases). Trimming pared 3 bases from V and 3 bases from J, leaving 15 bases between. Germline CDR1 GTSNPN, CDR2 SVGIG (reference sequence). CDR3 size: 14 residues. CDR3: CAWRGANSRYEQYF. The CDR3 region has the DNA TGTGCCTGGAGGGGGGCTAATAGCCGCTACGAGCAGTACTTC.

The chain is built from TRBV28 and TRBJ1-3; 8 bases agree with TRBD1. The CDR3 runs 14 residues. CDR1 and CDR2 from the germline V gene are MDHEN and SYDVKM. V lost 2 bases and J lost 8; bases outside the gene matches: 5. The CDR3 DNA is TGTGCCAGCAGTTTACCACAGGGGGGGTACACCATATATTTT. Translation: CASSLPQGGYTIYF.

The rearrangement joins TRBV5-6 to TRBJ2-7; weak D call: TRBD1 (6 bases). From germline, CDR1 is SGHDT and CDR2 YYEEEE. With 4 bases removed from V and 0 bases from J, the gap between germline ends came to 8 bases. The CDR3 contains 13 residues. CDR3 in DNA: TGTGCCAGCAGCCCGGGACACTCCTACGAGCAGTACTTC. Translation gives CASSPGHSYEQYF. Drawing the rest from reference TRBV5-6 and TRBJ2-7, the complete variable domain is DAGVTQSPTHLIKTRGQQVTLRCSPKSGHDTVSWYQQALGQGPQFIFQYYEEEERQRGNFPDRFSGHQFPNYSSELNVNALLLGDSALYLCASSPGHSYEQYFGPGTRLTVT.

J is TRBJ1-2 and V is TRBV30; D gene ambiguous. Per germline, CDR1 GTSNPN and CDR2 SVGIG (reference sequence). V gave up 0 bases and J gave up 8 bases, with 10 bases separating them. CDR3 length: 12 amino acids. Here the CDR3 DNA reads TGTGCCTGGAGTGTATCCGCTCAGGGCTACACCTTC. As protein: CAWSVSAQGYTF. Drawing the rest from reference TRBV30 and TRBJ1-2, the complete variable domain is SQTIHQWPATLVQPVGSPLSLECTVEGTSNPNLYWYRQAAGRGLQLLFYSVGIGQISSEVPQNLSASRPQDRQFILSSKKLLLSDSGFYLCAWSVSAQGYTFGSGTRLTVV.

V gene TRBV6-4 combines with J gene TRBJ2-6, with TRBD2 as a possible D gene (6 bases). Germline assignment: CDR1 MRHNA and CDR2 SNTAGT. The CDR3 extends over 12 amino acids. Trimming stripped 0 bases from V and 17 bases from J, with 11 bases between. CDR3 protein: CASSDSRRAVTF. In DNA, the CDR3 is TGTGCCAGCAGTGACTCGAGGAGGGCGGTGACTTTC.

The chain joins TRBV27 to TRBJ1-5; D remains ambiguous. Per germline, CDR1 MNHEY and CDR2 SMNVEV (reference sequence). With 5 bases removed from V and 3 bases from J, the gap between germline ends came to 11 bases. The CDR3 loop spans 14 amino acids. The CDR3 reads CASSPVQANQPQHF. Written as DNA, the CDR3 is TGTGCCAGCAGTCCAGTCCAGGCCAATCAGCCCCAGCATTTT.

The V call is TRBV18, the J call TRBJ1-2, with 8 positions matching TRBD1. This CDR3 has 15 residues. With V trimmed by 2 bases and J by 7 bases, 9 bases remained unmatched. Germline V gives CDR1 KGHSH, CDR2 LQKENI. In nucleotides, the CDR3 is TGTGCCAGCTCACCAATGGCAGGGGGCGAAGGTGGCTACACCTTC. Encoded protein: CASSPMAGGEGGYTF.

The count of this clone is one. The rearrangement links TRBV7-9 to TRBJ2-5, with 7 bases lining up with TRBD2. The trim removed 2 bases at V and 11 bases at J, leaving 11 bases unmatched. CDR1 SEHNR and CDR2 FQNEAQ come from the germline V gene (reference sequence). The CDR3 has 14 residues. CDR3 in amino acids: CASSLRGVVEAQYF. In DNA form, the CDR3 reads TGTGCCAGCAGCTTACGGGGGGTGGTCGAGGCACAGTACTTC. The full variable domain, with the rest looked up from reference TRBV7-9 and TRBJ2-5, is DTGVSQNPRHKITKRGQNVTFRCDPISEHNRLYWYRQTLGQGPEFLTYFQNEAQLEKSRLLSDRFSAERPKGSFSTLEIQRTEQGDSAMYLCASSLRGVVEAQYFGPGTRLLVL.

CDR3 in DNA: TGTGCCACCCAGGGGGTGGGCTATGGCTACACCTTC. This sequence encodes CATQGVGYGYTF. The J gene is TRBJ1-2, the V gene TRBV19; 7 bases match TRBD1. The V gene end was trimmed by 10 bases and the J gene end by 4 bases; junction bases not matched to a gene: 6. The CDR3 is 12 residues long. Germline loops: CDR1 LNHDA, CDR2 SQIVND (reference sequence).

The count of this clone is one. The chain carries TRBV6-5 and TRBJ1-2; tentatively, D is TRBD1 (6 bases). V dropped 6 bases and J dropped 5 bases, with 16 bases sitting between them. Germline CDR1 reads MNHEY; CDR2 reads SVGAGI. The CDR3 runs 14 residues. CDR3 loop: CASRGTGGRYGYTF. In DNA form, the CDR3 reads TGTGCCAGCAGAGGGACGGGGGGCCGATATGGCTACACCTTC.

The chain links TRBV6-5 to TRBJ2-1; tentatively, D is TRBD2 (5 bases). This CDR3 has 12 amino acids. In germline, CDR1 is MNHEY, CDR2 SVGAGI. V was clipped by 3 bases and J by 10 bases, with 10 bases between them. The CDR3 loop reads CASSYASPEQFF. In nucleotides, the CDR3 is TGTGCCAGCAGTTATGCTAGCCCCGAGCAGTTCTTC.

The CDR3 here is CASSPPGDRAGNTIYF. The CDR3 DNA is TGTGCCAGCAGCCCCCCAGGGGACAGGGCCGGAAACACCATATATTTT. V usage is TRBV4-2 and J usage is TRBJ1-3; 9 bases align to TRBD1. The trim removed 4 bases at V and 4 bases at J, leaving 8 bases unmatched. The germline gives CDR1 LGHNA, CDR2 YNFKEQ. This CDR3 contains 16 residues.

The CDR3 DNA sequence: TGCGCCAGCACCTTGACAGGGTCGTGGACTGAAGCTTTCTTT. Its protein product is CASTLTGSWTEAFF. The rearrangement joins TRBV4-1 to TRBJ1-1; 7 nucleotides align to TRBD1. The CDR3 has 14 residues. The junction had 10 bases not matched to a gene; V was cut back by 7 bases and J by 5 bases. The V gene's germline CDR1 is MGHRA and CDR2 YSYEKL.

This clone has a handful of counts. The V call is TRBV12-3 or TRBV12-4, the J call TRBJ2-1; possibly TRBD2 for D (5 bases). CDR3 length: 13 residues. V was cut by 2 bases and J by 6 bases, with 8 bases left in between. The CDR3 region is CASSLTGINEQFF. As DNA, the CDR3 is TGTGCCAGCAGTTTAACGGGGATCAATGAGCAGTTCTTC.

The V gene is TRBV9, the J gene TRBJ2-1; no reliable D call. Germline values: CDR1 SGDLS, CDR2 YYNGEE. The ends were cut back, 0 bases at V and 6 bases at J, with 7 bases in the middle. CDR3 length: 13 amino acids. CDR3 sequence reads: CASSVGATNEQFF. For the CDR3, the DNA is TGTGCCAGCAGCGTAGGGGCTACCAATGAGCAGTTCTTC.

The rearrangement links TRBV30 to TRBJ2-7; 7 bases map to TRBD1. Germline lookup yields CDR1 GTSNPN and CDR2 SVGIG (reference sequence). The V segment lost 5 bases and the J segment 2 bases; nucleotides outside the gene matches: 6. The CDR3 contains 13 residues. CDR3 coding DNA: TGTGCCTGGGGGGACAGTACTCCCTACGAGCAGTACTTC. It translates to CAWGDSTPYEQYF.

The gene calls are TRBV5-1 and TRBJ2-7; 8 bases map to TRBD1. Trimming cost V 4 bases and J 6 bases; bases outside gene matches: 12. This CDR3 contains 15 residues. Germline V gene data show CDR1 as SGHRS and CDR2 as YFSETQ. CDR3 residues: CASSPMGGQGREQYF. CDR3 nucleotide sequence: TGCGCCAGCAGCCCCATGGGCGGACAGGGTCGCGAGCAGTACTTC.